Following are 10 T cell receptor beta chains from one sample sequenced in a study of control samples from healthy donors and cancer patients. Clones were sequenced by immunoSEQ multiplex PCR, and TCRdb holds only the in-frame ones, with some missing. Among 180,000 or so clones, about nine tenths were seen once, and the ten largest hold roughly 1.6%. The sequenced sample consisted of blood. These receptors all stem from a woman in her twenties or thirties in good health.

Of note for this clone: The sample contains more than one DNA sequence encoding this CDR3. This chain links TRBV9 with TRBJ2-7, with no clear D. Germline-derived CDR1 and CDR2 are SGDLS and YYNGEE. Trimming cost V 0 bases and J 2 bases, with 9 bases left between them. This CDR3 spans 14 amino acids. Here the CDR3 reads CASSVGGGAYEQYF. In DNA form, the CDR3 reads TGTGCCAGCAGCGTAGGTGGCGGAGCCTACGAGCAGTACTTC.

V and J are TRBV7-2 and TRBJ1-4; D gene unclear. The CDR3 spans 11 residues. Looked up from germline, CDR1 is SGHTA and CDR2 is FQGNSA. Trimming removed 3 bases at V and 5 bases at J, with 1 base between. The DNA of the CDR3 is TGTGCCAGCAGCTTGAATGAAAAACTGTTTTTT. Encoded protein: CASSLNEKLFF.

The rearrangement uses TRBV18 and TRBJ1-2; D perhaps matches TRBD1 (6 bases). With 1 base removed from V and 1 base from J, the gap between germline ends came to 7 bases. Per the germline V gene, CDR1 is KGHSH and CDR2 is LQKENI. CDR3 size: 14 residues. The CDR3 loop is CASSPQGDNYGYTF. The CDR3 region has the DNA TGTGCCAGCTCACCACAGGGGGATAACTATGGCTACACCTTC.

In regard to this clone: The identical CDR3 is also encoded by other nucleotide sequences in the sample. This chain joins TRBV7-2 and TRBJ1-2, with 10 positions matching TRBD1. The trim removed 3 bases at V and 2 bases at J, leaving 0 bases unmatched. CDR1 is SGHTA, CDR2 FQGNSA, per germline. This CDR3 is 14 amino acids long. CDR3 nucleotide sequence: TGTGCCAGCAGCTTGGACAGGGGGAACTATGGCTACACCTTC. Amino acids: CASSLDRGNYGYTF.

The rearrangement uses TRBV11-1 and TRBJ1-1; 7 bases are a match to TRBD1. There are 14 residues in the CDR3. The junction had 7 bases not matched to a gene; V was cut back by 6 bases and J by 3 bases. Per germline, CDR1 SGHAT and CDR2 FQDESV (reference sequence). The CDR3 spells CASSLRGRDTEAFF. The CDR3 bases are TGTGCCAGCAGTCTAAGGGGGCGGGACACTGAAGCTTTCTTT.

This clone has only one observation. This chain links TRBV29-1 with TRBJ1-5; 8 bases match TRBD1. CDR3 length equals 13 residues. V was pared by 4 bases and J by 2 bases, with 1 base of the junction left unmatched. From germline, CDR1 is SQVTM and CDR2 ANQGSEA. The CDR3 coding sequence is TGCAGCGTTGCACAGGGGGGCAATCAGCCCCAGCATTTT. Translated, it gives CSVAQGGNQPQHF.

The chain links TRBV5-1 to TRBJ1-1; D gene unclear. The CDR3 sequence is 14 residues long. Germline V gene lookup returns CDR1 SGHRS and CDR2 YFSETQ. With 0 bases removed from V and 1 base from J, the gap between germline ends came to 7 bases. CDR3 DNA: TGCGCCAGCAGCTTGGCCCTGGGGAACACTGAAGCTTTCTTT. Translating it yields CASSLALGNTEAFF.

The CDR3 DNA sequence: TGCGCCAGCAGCCAAATCACTACCAATCAGCCCCAGCATTTT. Translated: CASSQITTNQPQHF. The chain employs TRBV4-1 and TRBJ1-5; D unresolved. Germline-derived CDR1 and CDR2 are MGHRA and YSYEKL. The CDR3 runs to 14 residues. V was clipped by 2 bases and J by 3 bases, with 8 bases between them.

For the CDR3, the DNA is TGTGCCAGCAGTGAATCGGGGTCAGGGGGGAGCAATCAGCCCCAGCATTTT. Amino acids: CASSESGSGGSNQPQHF. This chain links TRBV25-1 with TRBJ1-5, with 7 bases matching TRBD1. V shed 1 base, J shed 1 base, and the junction held 7 bases outside the gene matches. The CDR3 is made up of 17 amino acids. The germline V gene has CDR1 MGHDK and CDR2 SYGVNS.

The chain uses TRBV19 and TRBJ2-1, with 7 bases fitting TRBD1. In germline, CDR1 is LNHDA, CDR2 SQIVND (reference sequence). The CDR3 extends over 14 amino acids. The junction had 5 bases not matched to a gene; V was cut back by 1 base and J by 8 bases. The CDR3 loop reads CASSIGTGRDEQFF. The CDR3, as DNA: TGTGCCAGTAGTATAGGGACAGGTAGGGATGAGCAGTTCTTC.